These 28 T cell receptor beta chains originate from one sample sequenced in a study of shared clonotypes between healthy human individuals. Assay: immunoSEQ multiplex PCR; the TCRdb copy retains only in-frame clones and omits some. The sample lists roughly 1.4 million clones, around 98.5% occurring once. Sequencing input: naive CD4+ T cells sorted from blood. The subset: CD45RA+ positively selected. The source of these receptors is a young man in good health.

V and J are TRBV2 and TRBJ2-7; D may be TRBD1 (6 bases). CDR1 and CDR2 from the germline V gene are SNHLY and FYNNEI. The germline V and J ends were trimmed by 4 bases and 4 bases, with 11 bases remaining between them. The CDR3 runs 13 residues. Here the CDR3 reads CASSVEGVYEQYF. The CDR3, as DNA: TGTGCCAGCAGTGTTGAGGGGGTTTACGAGCAGTACTTC.

In regard to this clone: Other DNA sequences in the same sample also yield this CDR3. V gene TRBV27 combines with J gene TRBJ1-2; possible D gene TRBD1, 5 bases. Germline loops: CDR1 MNHEY, CDR2 SMNVEV (reference sequence). Trimming cost V 2 bases and J 4 bases, with 8 bases left between them. This CDR3 region has 13 residues. The CDR3 loop reads CASSLAGSYGYTF. The CDR3 DNA reads as TGTGCCAGCAGTTTAGCAGGGAGCTATGGCTACACCTTC.

The rearrangement links TRBV6-1 to TRBJ2-7; either TRBD1 or TRBD2 may fit D (5 bases each). Germline CDR1 is MNHNS and CDR2 is SASEGT. The V and J ends lost 4 bases and 3 bases respectively, with 13 bases between them. This CDR3 has 14 amino acids. CDR3 DNA sequence: TGTGCCAGCAGTGGCCGAACGGGGCTCTACGAGCAGTACTTC. Its protein is CASSGRTGLYEQYF.

The chain is built from TRBV6-6 and TRBJ2-1; 7 bases are a match to TRBD1. CDR3 size: 13 residues. Per germline, CDR1 MNHNY and CDR2 SVGAGI (reference sequence). The V segment lost 5 bases and the J segment 10 bases; nucleotides outside the gene matches: 8. CDR3 coding DNA: TGTGCCAGCAGTAGTCCCGGGACAGTGGAGCAGTTCTTC. This codes for CASSSPGTVEQFF.

The genes are TRBV4-1 and TRBJ1-3; TRBD1 agrees at 7 bases. The germline V gene encodes CDR1 MGHRA and CDR2 YSYEKL. V trimming: 1 base; J trimming: 0 bases; junction bases outside the gene matches: 9. The CDR3 runs 18 residues. The CDR3 is CASSQGRQGRVSGNTIYF. CDR3 bases: TGCGCCAGCAGCCAAGGGAGACAGGGTAGGGTCTCTGGAAACACCATATATTTT.

V usage is TRBV7-2 and J usage is TRBJ2-2, with D possibly TRBD1 on 6 matching bases. Germline loops: CDR1 SGHTA, CDR2 FQGNSA. Trimming cost V 1 base and J 8 bases, with 14 bases left between them. This CDR3 is 15 amino acids long. This chain's CDR3 is CASSLEPQGPGELFF. CDR3 nucleotide sequence: TGTGCCAGCAGCTTAGAGCCCCAGGGGCCAGGGGAGCTGTTTTTT.

The chain joins TRBV5-4 to TRBJ2-5; D gene uncertain. CDR3 length equals 15 residues. V was cut by 0 bases and J by 5 bases, with 14 bases left in between. CDR1 is SGHNT, CDR2 YYREEE, per germline (reference sequence). CDR3 residues: CASSLGGGVAETQYF. The CDR3 DNA reads TGTGCCAGCAGCTTGGGGGGTGGCGTCGCGGAGACCCAGTACTTC.

The chain links TRBV4-1 to TRBJ2-7; D perhaps matches TRBD1 (6 bases). The CDR3 is made up of 14 amino acids. With 0 bases removed from V and 5 bases from J, the gap between germline ends came to 11 bases. CDR1 and CDR2 (germline): MGHRA, YSYEKL. The CDR3 loop is CASSQEGRGNEQYF. In DNA, the CDR3 is TGCGCCAGCAGCCAAGAAGGCAGGGGAAACGAGCAGTACTTC.

V is TRBV29-1 and J is TRBJ2-5; D is ambiguous. The CDR3 covers 12 residues. Germline V CDR1 and CDR2: SQVTM, ANQGSEA. CDR3 nucleotides: TGCAGTTATCACCTGTCGACGGAGACCCAGTACTTC. It translates to CSYHLSTETQYF.

In this sample, this clone turned up once. The J gene is TRBJ2-7, the V gene TRBV5-1; a weak D match, TRBD2 (5 bases). This CDR3 is 15 amino acids long. Trimming pared 0 bases from V and 2 bases from J, leaving 12 bases between. The germline V gene encodes CDR1 SGHRS and CDR2 YFSETQ. CDR3 residues: CASSLALGRAYEQYF. CDR3 in DNA: TGCGCCAGCAGCTTGGCCTTAGGGCGGGCCTACGAGCAGTACTTC.

The chain employs TRBV30 and TRBJ2-3, with no clear D. The germline CDR1 and CDR2 sequences are GTSNPN and SVGIG (reference sequence). CDR3 size: 12 residues. Trimming removed 7 bases from V and 6 bases from J, with 14 bases in between. The CDR3 is CASQKAADTQYF. DNA for the CDR3: TGTGCCTCCCAAAAGGCGGCCGATACGCAGTATTTT.

This clone has more than one count but fewer than ten. Other nucleotide sequences from this sample produce the same CDR3. The J gene is TRBJ2-1, the V gene TRBV7-9; TRBD2 matches at 8 bases. The germline CDR1 and CDR2 sequences are SEHNR and FQNEAQ (reference sequence). The CDR3 runs 12 residues. The junction had 1 base not matched to a gene; V was cut back by 5 bases and J by 7 bases. CDR3 region: CASSPGGNEQFF. Written as DNA, the CDR3 is TGTGCCAGCAGCCCGGGGGGGAATGAGCAGTTCTTC. The full variable domain, rest sourced from reference TRBV7-9 and TRBJ2-1, is DTGVSQNPRHKITKRGQNVTFRCDPISEHNRLYWYRQTLGQGPEFLTYFQNEAQLEKSRLLSDRFSAERPKGSFSTLEIQRTEQGDSAMYLCASSPGGNEQFFGPGTRLTVL.

V gene TRBV7-3 combines with J gene TRBJ2-7, with TRBD2 matching 7 bases. The CDR3 is 15 amino acids. Germline loops: CDR1 SGHTA, CDR2 FQGTGA. The V gene end was trimmed by 1 base and the J gene end by 3 bases; junction bases not matched to a gene: 6. CDR3 loop: CASSLRGGRVYEQYF. In nucleotides, the CDR3 is TGTGCCAGCAGCTTAAGGGGAGGGCGGGTCTACGAGCAGTACTTC.

This clone appeared once. This rearrangement joins TRBV15 to TRBJ1-5; D call uncertain. Trimming stripped 1 base from V and 3 bases from J, with 13 bases between. Germline assignment: CDR1 LNHNV and CDR2 YYDKDF (reference sequence). The CDR3 runs to 16 residues. CDR3: CATSRGGPSFNQPQHF. The CDR3 DNA sequence: TGTGCCACCAGCAGAGGAGGACCCAGTTTCAATCAGCCCCAGCATTTT.

This chain connects TRBV19 to TRBJ1-2; weak D call: TRBD1 (6 bases). CDR3 length: 15 residues. Trimming cost V 7 bases and J 0 bases, with 15 bases left between them. The germline CDR1 and CDR2 sequences are LNHDA and SQIVND (reference sequence). CDR3 amino acids: CASTLGAGTNYGYTF. The CDR3 DNA reads as TGTGCCAGTACCCTGGGGGCCGGAACTAACTATGGCTACACCTTC.

The chain carries TRBV10-3 and TRBJ2-7; tentatively, D is TRBD1 or TRBD2 (5 bases each). The CDR3 extends over 16 amino acids. V lost 4 bases and J 1 base, leaving 17 bases between the germline ends. Germline CDR1 is ENHRY and CDR2 is SYGVKD. CDR3 in DNA: TGTGCCATCAGTGTACCAACGGGACGAACTTCCTACGAGCAGTACTTC. Translating it yields CAISVPTGRTSYEQYF.

CDR3 loop: CASSWGLAPQETQYF. CDR3 sequence (DNA): TGTGCCAGCAGCTGGGGACTAGCGCCCCAAGAGACCCAGTACTTC. This sequence joins TRBV9 and TRBJ2-5; 10 bases agree with TRBD2. The V gene end was trimmed by 4 bases and the J gene end by 1 base; junction bases not matched to a gene: 4. CDR3 length: 15 amino acids. The germline V gene encodes CDR1 SGDLS and CDR2 YYNGEE. Using reference TRBV9 and TRBJ2-5 for the parts outside the CDR3, the full variable domain is DSGVTQTPKHLITATGQRVTLRCSPRSGDLSVYWYQQSLDQGLQFLIQYYNGEERAKGNILERFSAQQFPDLHSELNLSSLELGDSALYFCASSWGLAPQETQYFGPGTRLLVL.

The V gene is TRBV11-2, the J gene TRBJ2-7; D is perhaps TRBD1 or TRBD2 (5 bases each). The V and J ends lost 5 bases and 2 bases respectively, with 10 bases between them. The CDR3 loop spans 13 amino acids. Germline V gene data show CDR1 as SGHAT and CDR2 as FQNNGV. The CDR3 sequence is CASSRPGPYEQYF. The CDR3 bases are TGTGCCAGCAGCCGACCGGGACCCTACGAGCAGTACTTC. The variable domain in full, completed from reference TRBV11-2 and TRBJ2-7, reads EAGVAQSPRYKIIEKRQSVAFWCNPISGHATLYWYQQILGQGPKLLIQFQNNGVVDDSQLPKDRFSAERLKGVDSTLKIQPAKLEDSAVYLCASSRPGPYEQYFGPGTRLTVT.

CDR3 protein: CASSGQASDQPQHF. The CDR3, as DNA: TGTGCCAGCAGTGGACAGGCCAGCGATCAGCCCCAGCATTTT. The genes are TRBV2 and TRBJ1-5; a weak D match, TRBD1 (6 bases). This CDR3 spans 14 amino acids. The germline V gene encodes CDR1 SNHLY and CDR2 FYNNEI. Trimming shortened V by 4 bases and J by 5 bases, and 12 bases separated the two germline ends.

The chain is built from TRBV11-2 and TRBJ2-7; 8 nucleotides line up with TRBD2. Germline V lookup: CDR1 SGHAT, CDR2 FQNNGV. The trim removed 1 base at V and 2 bases at J, leaving 4 bases unmatched. The CDR3 covers 15 residues. CDR3 amino acids: CASSLVLADPYEQYF. The CDR3 region has the DNA TGTGCCAGCAGCTTAGTACTAGCGGACCCCTACGAGCAGTACTTC.

The chain combines TRBV14 with TRBJ1-2; TRBD1 aligns across 8 bases. Germline CDR1 is SGHDN and CDR2 is FVKESK. The length of the CDR3 is 13 residues. Trimming at V came to 4 bases and at J to 8 bases, leaving 6 bases not matched to a gene. In DNA, the CDR3 is TGTGCCAGCAGCCCCCAAGCAGGGGGCGGCTACACCTTC. This gives the protein CASSPQAGGGYTF.

Remarks on this clone: This specimen includes other DNA sequences encoding the same CDR3. The DNA of the CDR3 is TGTGCCAGCTCACCACCTTCGGAAGATACGCAGTATTTT. Translation: CASSPPSEDTQYF. The chain uses TRBV18 and TRBJ2-3; D unclear. The length of the CDR3 is 13 residues. V shed 0 bases and J shed 5 bases, with 6 bases lying between them. Looked up from germline, CDR1 is KGHSH and CDR2 is LQKENI.

The V gene is TRBV6-1, the J gene TRBJ1-5; D unclear. The germline V and J ends were trimmed by 4 bases and 5 bases, with 15 bases remaining between them. Germline-derived CDR1 and CDR2 are MNHNS and SASEGT. The CDR3 loop spans 15 amino acids. In nucleotides, the CDR3 is TGTGCCAGCAGTGGACGGAGGACTAAAGATCAGCCCCAGCATTTT. This encodes CASSGRRTKDQPQHF.

This chain joins TRBV7-8 and TRBJ2-3; D is perhaps TRBD2 (6 bases). The ends were cut back, 8 bases at V and 6 bases at J, with 21 bases in the middle. The CDR3 extends over 15 amino acids. CDR1 and CDR2 (germline): SGHVS, FQNEAQ. CDR3 amino acids: CASAKSRGLPDTQYF. The CDR3 DNA reads TGTGCCAGCGCCAAATCGCGGGGTCTCCCTGATACGCAGTATTTT.

This clone was found once. The chain joins TRBV18 to TRBJ2-7; TRBD1 or TRBD2 may be the D gene (6 bases each). V was shortened by 2 bases and J by 6 bases, with 20 bases between the two germline ends. The CDR3 sequence is 16 residues long. From germline, CDR1 is KGHSH and CDR2 LQKENI. DNA for the CDR3: TGTGCCAGCTCACCAGGATCCGGAGGGGGGACCGGCGAGCAGTACTTC. Its translation is CASSPGSGGGTGEQYF.

The chain uses TRBV6-5 and TRBJ1-5; tentative D call: TRBD1 (5 bases). CDR3 size: 14 residues. Trimming removed 3 bases at V and 5 bases at J, with 11 bases between. CDR1 and CDR2 (germline): MNHEY, SVGAGI. In nucleotides, the CDR3 is TGTGCCAGCAGTTATGCCAGGGTCGATCAGCCCCAGCATTTT. Translated, it gives CASSYARVDQPQHF.

J is TRBJ1-2 and V is TRBV5-4; D call uncertain. V was trimmed by 4 bases and J by 7 bases, leaving 20 bases between them. This CDR3 region has 15 residues. Germline loops: CDR1 SGHNT, CDR2 YYREEE (reference sequence). The CDR3 DNA is TGTGCCAGCAGCGAGGATAGGGCCTTGTTGGGTGGCTACACCTTC. Encoded protein: CASSEDRALLGGYTF.

A remark on this clone: This specimen includes other DNA sequences encoding the same CDR3. The chain employs TRBV7-9 and TRBJ2-3; tentatively, D is TRBD1 (6 bases). CDR1 and CDR2 from the germline V gene are SEHNR and FQNEAQ (reference sequence). With 5 bases removed from V and 6 bases from J, the gap between germline ends came to 6 bases. The CDR3 loop spans 11 amino acids. The chain's CDR3 is CASSQGDTQYF. The CDR3 bases are TGTGCCAGCAGCCAGGGGGATACGCAGTATTTT.